This passage covers 27 T cell receptor beta chains from one sample sequenced in a study of T-cell reconstitution after alpha-beta-depleted transplantation in children. Unique molecular identifiers were incorporated when the TCRbeta library was constructed. TCRdb re-called the PCR reads through MiXCR, storing one row per CDR3 protein. The sample carries hundreds of thousands of distinct CDR3 sequences, under 15% recorded once. Sequencing used PBMCs, obtained before TCRalphabeta/CD19-depleted stem cell transplant. These receptor sequences come from a girl aged 2-15 years with congenital amegakaryocytic thrombocytopenia, due to receive a stem cell transplant.

This clonotype was seen only a few times. This chain links TRBV10-2 with TRBJ2-1; no reliable D call. The CDR3 is made up of 16 amino acids. Trimming pared 3 bases from V and 2 bases from J, leaving 14 bases between. Germline assignment: CDR1 WSHSY and CDR2 SAAADI. The CDR3 region has the DNA TGCGCCAGCAGTGAAAGGCCCCAGGCTCCCTACAATGAGCAGTTCTTC. This gives the protein CASSERPQAPYNEQFF.

This clonotype has only a few counts. The chain employs TRBV5-5 and TRBJ2-2, with 13 bases identical to TRBD2. CDR3 length equals 17 residues. The V gene end was trimmed by 5 bases and the J gene end by 1 base; junction bases not matched to a gene: 5. Germline V gene data show CDR1 as SGHKS and CDR2 as YYEKEE (reference sequence). The CDR3 reads CASSPRLAGGNTGELFF. CDR3 DNA: TGTGCCAGCAGTCCAAGACTAGCGGGAGGGAACACCGGGGAGCTGTTTTTT.

This clonotype was detected a few times. CDR3 DNA: TGTGCCAGCAGCCAAGGTCCAGGCTACGAGCAGTACTTC. Its translation is CASSQGPGYEQYF. The rearrangement joins TRBV3-1 to TRBJ2-7; D unclear. Germline lookup yields CDR1 LGHDT and CDR2 YNNKEL (reference sequence). V was clipped by 1 base and J by 3 bases, with 7 bases between them. The CDR3 sequence is 13 residues long.

This clonotype has at least ten counts. J is TRBJ2-5 and V is TRBV5-1, with D hard to call. Trimming removed 4 bases at V and 4 bases at J, with 8 bases between. The CDR3 has 12 amino acids. Germline lookup yields CDR1 SGHRS and CDR2 YFSETQ. The CDR3 protein is CASSQTRETQYF. The CDR3 nucleotides are TGCGCCAGCAGCCAGACTCGAGAGACCCAGTACTTC.

This chain uses TRBV18 with TRBJ2-3; the D gene is possibly TRBD1 (6 bases). Between the trimmed V and J ends, which lost 6 bases and 0 bases, there was a span of 16 bases. The CDR3 length is 16 residues. Germline lookup yields CDR1 KGHSH and CDR2 LQKENI. CDR3 nucleotides: TGTGCCAGCTCGCCCGCAAACAGGGATAGCACAGATACGCAGTATTTT. It is translated as CASSPANRDSTDTQYF.

This clonotype occurred many times. DNA for the CDR3: TGTGCCAGCAGTTTTAGTCAGAATACCGGGGAGCTGTTTTTT. Its protein is CASSFSQNTGELFF. The chain has TRBV12-3 or TRBV12-4 and TRBJ2-2; the D is unclear. Trimming pared 3 bases from V and 5 bases from J, leaving 10 bases between. This CDR3 spans 14 amino acids.

The V gene is TRBV4-1, the J gene TRBJ1-3; D remains unclear. The CDR3 has 15 amino acids. Germline lookup yields CDR1 MGHRA and CDR2 YSYEKL. The germline V and J ends were trimmed by 5 bases and 8 bases, with 19 bases remaining between them. The CDR3 DNA follows: TGCGCCAGCAGCTTACTGAATGGACCCTCGGACACCATATATTTT. It yields the protein CASSLLNGPSDTIYF.

The rearrangement uses TRBV21-1 and TRBJ2-5. TRBV21-1 represents a pseudogene. The CDR3 has 10 residues. CDR3 sequence reads: CARTGETQYF. Here the CDR3 DNA reads TGTGCCAGGACGGGAGAGACCCAGTACTTC.

The V call is TRBV12-3 or TRBV12-4, the J call TRBJ1-4; D might be TRBD1 (5 bases). Trimming removed 1 base from V and 8 bases from J, with 14 bases in between. The CDR3 is made up of 15 amino acids. The CDR3 reads CASSLGGAAHEKLFF. Written as DNA, the CDR3 is TGTGCCAGCAGTTTAGGAGGGGCAGCTCACGAAAAACTGTTTTTT.

This chain joins TRBV14 and TRBJ2-3; maybe TRBD2 (6 bases). The germline V gene has CDR1 SGHDN and CDR2 FVKESK. The CDR3 has 13 residues. Between the trimmed V and J ends, which lost 8 bases and 11 bases, there was a span of 20 bases. The chain's CDR3 is CASRYGVAEGQYF. The CDR3 nucleotides are TGTGCCAGCCGATATGGGGTAGCGGAGGGGCAGTATTTT.

This clonotype was found a few times. The chain couples TRBV11-2 to TRBJ2-1; D is perhaps TRBD2 (5 bases). The CDR3 has 16 residues. CDR1 and CDR2 from the germline V gene are SGHAT and FQNNGV. The ends were cut back, 4 bases at V and 7 bases at J, with 20 bases in the middle. DNA for the CDR3: TGTGCCAGCAGCTCTTACCGACTAAAGGACCCGAATGAGCAGTTCTTC. Encoded protein: CASSSYRLKDPNEQFF.

This clonotype was detected ten times or more. This sequence joins TRBV5-1 and TRBJ2-7, with D perhaps assigned TRBD1 or TRBD2 (6 bases each). Germline CDR1 is SGHRS and CDR2 is YFSETQ. Trimming removed 4 bases at V and 2 bases at J, with 13 bases between. The CDR3 extends over 14 amino acids. The CDR3 reads CASSPGDSTYEQYF. The DNA for the CDR3 is TGCGCCAGCAGCCCAGGGGACTCTACCTACGAGCAGTACTTC.

The chain couples TRBV4-2 to TRBJ2-4; D is unclear. With 0 bases removed from V and 0 bases from J, the gap between germline ends came to 15 bases. CDR3 size: 18 residues. CDR1 and CDR2 from the germline V gene are LGHNA and YNFKEQ. DNA for the CDR3: TGTGCCAGCAGCCAAGATAAAGAACGCTGGGAAGCCAAAAACATTCAGTACTTC. As protein: CASSQDKERWEAKNIQYF.

V gene TRBV2 combines with J gene TRBJ2-5; D perhaps matches TRBD1 (6 bases). This CDR3 comprises 15 residues. The V gene's germline CDR1 is SNHLY and CDR2 FYNNEI. V shed 6 bases and J shed 5 bases, with 19 bases lying between them. This CDR3 is CASRLDGGSVETQYF. The CDR3 DNA reads as TGTGCCAGCAGATTGGATGGGGGCTCAGTTGAGACCCAGTACTTC.

This sequence joins TRBV20-1 and TRBJ2-1; unclear D gene. Germline CDR1 reads DFQATT; CDR2 reads SNEGSKA (reference sequence). CDR3 length equals 11 residues. The CDR3 region has the DNA TGCAGCGTCCGGGCCCAGGTTGAGCAGTTCTTC. Its protein product is CSVRAQVEQFF.

The rearrangement uses TRBV5-1 and TRBJ1-2; possible D gene TRBD1, 5 bases. Trimming pared 0 bases from V and 6 bases from J, leaving 9 bases between. The germline gives CDR1 SGHRS, CDR2 YFSETQ. The CDR3 is 13 residues long. This chain's CDR3 is CASSLAGNDGYTF. The CDR3 nucleotides are TGCGCCAGCAGCTTGGCAGGGAACGATGGCTACACCTTC.

The chain joins TRBV5-1 to TRBJ2-3; TRBD2 aligns across 8 bases. The CDR3 totals 16 residues. Germline V gene data show CDR1 as SGHRS and CDR2 as YFSETQ. V dropped 4 bases and J dropped 2; count of bases not matched to a gene: 9. The CDR3 spells CASSIGLARHTDTQYF. DNA for the CDR3: TGCGCCAGCAGCATCGGACTAGCAAGACACACAGATACGCAGTATTTT.

This clonotype was detected only a few times. The chain employs TRBV7-9 and TRBJ2-7; tentatively, D is TRBD2 (5 bases). Trimming removed 2 bases from V and 2 bases from J, with 10 bases in between. CDR1 and CDR2 from the germline V gene are SEHNR and FQNEAQ (reference sequence). The CDR3 runs to 14 residues. The CDR3 coding sequence is TGTGCCAGCAGCTTATTCGGGAAGACCTACGAGCAGTACTTC. Its translation is CASSLFGKTYEQYF. Full variable domain (outside the CDR3, taken from reference TRBV7-9 and TRBJ2-7): DTGVSQNPRHKITKRGQNVTFRCDPISEHNRLYWYRQTLGQGPEFLTYFQNEAQLEKSRLLSDRFSAERPKGSFSTLEIQRTEQGDSAMYLCASSLFGKTYEQYFGPGTRLTVT.

This clonotype was counted many times. V gene TRBV5-1 combines with J gene TRBJ2-5; D may be TRBD1 (6 bases). Trimming stripped 5 bases from V and 1 base from J, with 12 bases between. Germline V gene data show CDR1 as SGHRS and CDR2 as YFSETQ. This CDR3 is 14 amino acids long. The CDR3 DNA reads TGCGCCAGCAGACGGACAGAATCCCAAGAGACCCAGTACTTC. It translates to CASRRTESQETQYF. Complete variable domain (other parts from reference TRBV5-1 and TRBJ2-5): KAGVTQTPRYLIKTRGQQVTLSCSPISGHRSVSWYQQTPGQGLQFLFEYFSETQRNKGNFPGRFSGRQFSNSRSEMNVSTLELGDSALYLCASRRTESQETQYFGPGTRLLVL.

At least ten counts were recorded for this clonotype. This chain uses TRBV7-9 with TRBJ1-1, with D possibly being TRBD1 (6 bases). V lost 2 bases and J lost 5, with 15 bases in between. The germline V gene has CDR1 SEHNR and CDR2 FQNEAQ (reference sequence). The CDR3 is 15 residues long. The CDR3 region is CASSLMDLGQTEAFF. DNA for the CDR3: TGTGCCAGCAGCTTAATGGACCTCGGACAGACTGAAGCTTTCTTT.

The chain is built from TRBV12-3 or TRBV12-4 and TRBJ1-5, with 7 bases lining up with TRBD1. The V segment lost 6 bases and the J segment 4 bases; nucleotides outside the gene matches: 9. This CDR3 region has 15 residues. In DNA form, the CDR3 reads TGTGCCAGCAGGTCCCTAGGGGGCGGGAATCAGCCCCAGCATTTT. Protein sequence: CASRSLGGGNQPQHF.

This clonotype has at least ten counts. V usage is TRBV20-1 and J usage is TRBJ2-1, with 9 bases that match TRBD2. CDR3 length: 15 amino acids. The germline CDR1 and CDR2 sequences are DFQATT and SNEGSKA (reference sequence). V lost 5 bases to trimming and J lost 5 bases; unmatched junction nucleotides: 10. The CDR3: CSAPSLAGSNNEQFF. CDR3 in DNA: TGCAGTGCTCCTAGTCTAGCGGGATCGAACAATGAGCAGTTCTTC.

This clonotype showed up many times. Here the CDR3 DNA reads TGCGCCAGCAGCTTGGTTGGAGGGGATTACACTGAAGCTTTCTTT. Its protein is CASSLVGGDYTEAFF. This chain uses TRBV5-1 with TRBJ1-1; tentatively, D is TRBD1 (5 bases). Trimming removed 0 bases at V and 3 bases at J, with 12 bases between. The CDR3 totals 15 residues. CDR1 and CDR2 from the germline V gene are SGHRS and YFSETQ.

This clonotype was seen more than once but under ten times. This sequence joins TRBV28 and TRBJ2-2; a weak D match, TRBD1 (5 bases). V gave up 2 bases and J gave up 9 bases, with 7 bases separating them. Germline values: CDR1 MDHEN, CDR2 SYDVKM. This CDR3 is 12 amino acids long. The CDR3 region has the DNA TGTGCCAGCAGTTTACCAGGGAGGGAGCTGTTTTTT. It encodes CASSLPGRELFF.

This clonotype was observed at least ten times. The chain links TRBV15 to TRBJ2-2; D ambiguous. Germline V CDR1 and CDR2: LNHNV, YYDKDF (reference sequence). The CDR3 is 16 residues long. V lost 1 base, J lost 2 bases, and 11 bases lay in between. In DNA form, the CDR3 reads TGTGCCACCAGCAGAGTCAGCCATGCAAACACCGGGGAGCTGTTTTTT. Translation gives CATSRVSHANTGELFF.

The CDR3 DNA reads as TGTGCCAGCTCACCAGTCAGGTGGGACACTGAAGCTTTCTTT. Translating gives CASSPVRWDTEAFF. V gene TRBV18 combines with J gene TRBJ1-1; D remains ambiguous. CDR3 length: 14 amino acids. V dropped 2 bases and J dropped 3 bases, with 10 bases sitting between them. CDR1 and CDR2 (germline): KGHSH, LQKENI.

This clonotype showed up many times. The V call is TRBV20-1, the J call TRBJ2-1, with 8 bases matching TRBD2. Germline assignment: CDR1 DFQATT and CDR2 SNEGSKA (reference sequence). With 6 bases clipped from V and 8 bases from J, the junction kept 15 bases outside the gene matches. This CDR3 has 15 residues. The CDR3 loop is CSANPGTSLWDEQFF. The DNA of the CDR3 is TGCAGTGCCAATCCCGGGACTAGTCTCTGGGATGAGCAGTTCTTC.